The 3 T cell receptor beta chains below come from one sample, sequenced in a study of neurological immune-mediated disorders. In TCRdb, the 5' RACE reads were re-called with MiXCR into one record per CDR3 protein. There are some 48,000 distinct CDR3 sequences in the sample; approximately 5.8% occur only once, and approximately 1.5% lies in the top ten. The sequencing input was CD4+ T cells from blood. The receptors were gathered from a woman aged 18-30 years with multiple sclerosis.

This clonotype was recorded many times. For the CDR3, the DNA is TGCGCCAGCAGCCAAGTGATTTTGGGGTCTCGCACAGATACGCAGTATTTT. Translated: CASSQVILGSRTDTQYF. The chain is built from TRBV4-1 and TRBJ2-3; D gene uncertain. Trimming left V 1 base short and J 1 base short, with 15 bases between. This CDR3 is built from 17 residues. Per the germline V gene, CDR1 is MGHRA and CDR2 is YSYEKL.

This clonotype has a count of ten or more. V usage is TRBV6-6 and J usage is TRBJ1-5; D call uncertain. Trimming removed 7 bases from V and 2 bases from J, with 12 bases in between. The CDR3 runs 14 residues. From germline, CDR1 is MNHNY and CDR2 SVGAGI (reference sequence). The CDR3 loop is CASTGGFGNQPQHF. The CDR3, as DNA: TGTGCCAGCACGGGAGGGTTTGGCAATCAGCCCCAGCATTTT.

This clonotype has only a few counts. The V gene is TRBV12-5, the J gene TRBJ1-2, with a possible D match to TRBD1 (6 bases). Germline CDR1 LGHNT, CDR2 FRNRAP. Trimming pared 2 bases from V and 5 bases from J, leaving 15 bases between. The CDR3 runs to 15 residues. CDR3 sequence reads: CASGLSSTGIYGYTF. CDR3 nucleotide sequence: TGTGCTAGTGGTTTGTCTTCAACAGGGATTTATGGCTACACCTTC.